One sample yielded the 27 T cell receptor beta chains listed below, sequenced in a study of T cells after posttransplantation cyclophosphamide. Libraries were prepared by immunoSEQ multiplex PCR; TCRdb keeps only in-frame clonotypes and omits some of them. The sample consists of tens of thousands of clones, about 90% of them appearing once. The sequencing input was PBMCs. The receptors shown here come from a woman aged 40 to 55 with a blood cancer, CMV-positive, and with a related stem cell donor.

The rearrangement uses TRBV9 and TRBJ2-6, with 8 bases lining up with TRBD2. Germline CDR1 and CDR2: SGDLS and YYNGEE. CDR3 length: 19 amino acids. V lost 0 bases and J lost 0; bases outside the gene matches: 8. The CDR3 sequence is CASSVGGAGDFSGANVLTF. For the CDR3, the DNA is TGTGCCAGCAGCGTAGGGGGAGCGGGGGACTTCTCTGGGGCCAACGTCCTGACTTTC.

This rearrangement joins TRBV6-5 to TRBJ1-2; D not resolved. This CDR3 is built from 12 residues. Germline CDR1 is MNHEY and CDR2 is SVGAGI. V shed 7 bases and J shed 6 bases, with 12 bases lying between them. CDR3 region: CASTSQTHGYTF. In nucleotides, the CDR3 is TGTGCCAGCACGAGCCAGACACATGGCTACACCTTC.

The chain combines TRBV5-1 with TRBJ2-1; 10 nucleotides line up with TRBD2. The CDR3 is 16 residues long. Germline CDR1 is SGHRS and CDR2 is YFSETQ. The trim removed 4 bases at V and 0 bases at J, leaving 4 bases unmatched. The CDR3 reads CASSPGLASSYNEQFF. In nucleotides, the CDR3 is TGCGCCAGCAGCCCGGGACTAGCGAGCTCCTACAATGAGCAGTTCTTC. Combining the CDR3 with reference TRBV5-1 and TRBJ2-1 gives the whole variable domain KAGVTQTPRYLIKTRGQQVTLSCSPISGHRSVSWYQQTPGQGLQFLFEYFSETQRNKGNFPGRFSGRQFSNSRSEMNVSTLELGDSALYLCASSPGLASSYNEQFFGPGTRLTVL.

The CDR3 DNA reads as TGTGCCAGCAGCGTAGGGGCGGGACAGGGGACCTACGAGCAGTACTTC. Translating it yields CASSVGAGQGTYEQYF. This chain joins TRBV9 and TRBJ2-7; 10 bases map to TRBD1. V lost 0 bases and J lost 2; bases outside the gene matches: 5. The CDR3 loop spans 16 amino acids. CDR1 and CDR2 (germline): SGDLS, YYNGEE.

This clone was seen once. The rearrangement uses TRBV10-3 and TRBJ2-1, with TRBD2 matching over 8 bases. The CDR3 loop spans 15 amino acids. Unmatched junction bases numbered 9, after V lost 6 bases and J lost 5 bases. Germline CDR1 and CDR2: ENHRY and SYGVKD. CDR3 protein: CAISHPRGAHNEQFF. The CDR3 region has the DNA TGTGCCATCAGCCACCCGCGGGGGGCCCACAATGAGCAGTTCTTC.

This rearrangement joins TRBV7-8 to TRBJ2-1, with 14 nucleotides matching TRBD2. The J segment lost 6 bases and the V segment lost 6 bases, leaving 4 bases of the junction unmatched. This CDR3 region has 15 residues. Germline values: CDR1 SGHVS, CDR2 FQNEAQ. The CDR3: CASRPGTSGGNEQFF. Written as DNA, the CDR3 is TGTGCCAGCAGACCCGGGACTAGCGGGGGCAATGAGCAGTTCTTC.

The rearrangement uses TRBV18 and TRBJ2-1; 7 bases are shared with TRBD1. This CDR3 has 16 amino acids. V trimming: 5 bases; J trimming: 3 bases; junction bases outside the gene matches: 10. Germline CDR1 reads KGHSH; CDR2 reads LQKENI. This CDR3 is CASSRGQDTFYNEQFF. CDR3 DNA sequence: TGTGCCAGCTCAAGAGGACAGGACACCTTCTACAATGAGCAGTTCTTC.

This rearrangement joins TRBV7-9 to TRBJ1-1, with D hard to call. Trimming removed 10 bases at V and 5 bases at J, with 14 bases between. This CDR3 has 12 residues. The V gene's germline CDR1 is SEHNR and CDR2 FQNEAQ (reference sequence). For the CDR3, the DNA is TGTGCCACCTTTTCAGGTGGGACTGAAGCTTTCTTT. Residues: CATFSGGTEAFF.

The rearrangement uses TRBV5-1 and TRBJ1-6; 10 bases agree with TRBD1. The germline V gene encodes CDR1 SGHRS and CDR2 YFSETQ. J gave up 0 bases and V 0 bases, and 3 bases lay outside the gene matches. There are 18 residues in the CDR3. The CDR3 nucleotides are TGCGCCAGCAGCTTGGGGGGACAGGGGATCTCCTATAATTCACCCCTCCACTTT. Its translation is CASSLGGQGISYNSPLHF. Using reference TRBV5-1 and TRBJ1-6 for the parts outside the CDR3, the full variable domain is KAGVTQTPRYLIKTRGQQVTLSCSPISGHRSVSWYQQTPGQGLQFLFEYFSETQRNKGNFPGRFSGRQFSNSRSEMNVSTLELGDSALYLCASSLGGQGISYNSPLHFGNGTRLTVT.

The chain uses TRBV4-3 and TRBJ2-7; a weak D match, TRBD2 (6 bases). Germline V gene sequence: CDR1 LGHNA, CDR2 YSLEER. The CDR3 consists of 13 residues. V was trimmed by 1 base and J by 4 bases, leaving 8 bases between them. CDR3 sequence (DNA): TGCGCCAGCAGCCAAGGGGGGGAATACGAGCAGTACTTC. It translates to CASSQGGEYEQYF.

Here the CDR3 reads CASSLGTGGYTF. As DNA, the CDR3 is TGTGCCAGCAGCTTAGGGACAGGGGGCTACACCTTC. V and J are TRBV21-1 and TRBJ1-2; the D call of TRBD1 is as the table states it, not checked on the DNA. TRBV21-1 corresponds to a pseudogene. The CDR3 length is 12 residues.

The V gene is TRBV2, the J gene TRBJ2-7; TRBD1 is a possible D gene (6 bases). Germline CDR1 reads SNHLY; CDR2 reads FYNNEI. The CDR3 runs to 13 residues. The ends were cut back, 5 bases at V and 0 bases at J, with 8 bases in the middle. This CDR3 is CASSQDSSYEQYF. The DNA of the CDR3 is TGTGCCAGCAGTCAGGACAGCTCCTACGAGCAGTACTTC. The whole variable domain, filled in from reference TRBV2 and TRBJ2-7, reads EPEVTQTPSHQVTQMGQEVILRCVPISNHLYFYWYRQILGQKVEFLVSFYNNEISEKSEIFDDQFSVERPDGSNFTLKIRSTKLEDSAMYFCASSQDSSYEQYFGPGTRLTVT.

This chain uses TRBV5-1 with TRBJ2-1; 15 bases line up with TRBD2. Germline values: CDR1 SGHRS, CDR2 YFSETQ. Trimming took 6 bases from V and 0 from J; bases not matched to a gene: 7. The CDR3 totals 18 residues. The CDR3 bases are TGCGCCAGCAACACGGGACTAGCGGGGGGAAGCTCCTACAATGAGCAGTTCTTC. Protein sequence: CASNTGLAGGSSYNEQFF.

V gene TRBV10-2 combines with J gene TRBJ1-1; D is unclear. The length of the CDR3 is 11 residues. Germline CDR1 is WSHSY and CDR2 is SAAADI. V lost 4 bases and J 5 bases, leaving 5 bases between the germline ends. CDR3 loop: CASSAGTEAFF. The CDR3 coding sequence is TGCGCCAGCAGTGCCGGGACTGAAGCTTTCTTT.

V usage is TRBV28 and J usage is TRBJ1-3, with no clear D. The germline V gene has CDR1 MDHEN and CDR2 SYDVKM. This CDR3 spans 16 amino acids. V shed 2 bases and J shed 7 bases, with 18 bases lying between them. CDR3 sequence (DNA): TGTGCCAGCAGTTTAAGTCCCCGAAACCCGCGGAACACCATATATTTT. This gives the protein CASSLSPRNPRNTIYF.

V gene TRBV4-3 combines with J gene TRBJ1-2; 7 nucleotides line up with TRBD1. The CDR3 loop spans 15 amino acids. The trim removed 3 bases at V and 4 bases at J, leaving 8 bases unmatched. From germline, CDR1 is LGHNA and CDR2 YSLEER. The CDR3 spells CASSQDRTGPYGYTF. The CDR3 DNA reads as TGCGCCAGCAGCCAGGACAGGACGGGACCCTATGGCTACACCTTC.

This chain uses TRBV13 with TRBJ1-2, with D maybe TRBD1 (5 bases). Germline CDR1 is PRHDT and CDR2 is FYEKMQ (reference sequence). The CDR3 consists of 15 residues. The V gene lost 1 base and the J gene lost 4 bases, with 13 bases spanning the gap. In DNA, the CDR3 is TGTGCCAGCAGCTTAGTGGGGGGTTTGGTCTATGGCTACACCTTC. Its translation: CASSLVGGLVYGYTF.

The CDR3 DNA follows: TGTGCCAGCAGCTTGGATTCGTCCCCCCGGGGTGAAAAACTGTTTTTT. Translated, it gives CASSLDSSPRGEKLFF. This rearrangement joins TRBV11-2 to TRBJ1-4, with D hard to call. V lost 3 bases, J lost 7 bases, and 18 bases lay in between. CDR1 is SGHAT and CDR2 is FQNNGV in the germline V gene. The CDR3 sequence is 16 residues long.

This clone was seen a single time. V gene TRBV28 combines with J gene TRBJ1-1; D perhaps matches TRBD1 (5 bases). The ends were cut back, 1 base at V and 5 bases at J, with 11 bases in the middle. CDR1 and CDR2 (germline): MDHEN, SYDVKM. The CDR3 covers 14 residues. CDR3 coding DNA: TGTGCCAGCAGTTTATCAGGGACTGCGACTGAAGCTTTCTTT. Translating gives CASSLSGTATEAFF.

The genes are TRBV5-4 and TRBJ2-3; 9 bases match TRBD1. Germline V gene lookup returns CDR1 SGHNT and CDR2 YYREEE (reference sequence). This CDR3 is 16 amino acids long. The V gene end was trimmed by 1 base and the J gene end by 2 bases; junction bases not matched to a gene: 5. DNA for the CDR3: TGTGCCAGCAGCTTGCCCGGGACAGGGCACACAGATACGCAGTATTTT. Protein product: CASSLPGTGHTDTQYF.

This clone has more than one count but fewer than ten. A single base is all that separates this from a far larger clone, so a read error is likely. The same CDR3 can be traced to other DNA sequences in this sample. CDR3 nucleotides: TGTGCCAGCACGGCGGGCCGCTATGGCTACACCTTC. Protein sequence: CASTAGRYGYTF. V and J are TRBV6-5 and TRBJ1-2; D gene uncertain. V gave up 7 bases and J gave up 4 bases, with 10 bases separating them. Germline V gene sequence: CDR1 MNHEY, CDR2 SVGAGI. This CDR3 spans 12 amino acids.

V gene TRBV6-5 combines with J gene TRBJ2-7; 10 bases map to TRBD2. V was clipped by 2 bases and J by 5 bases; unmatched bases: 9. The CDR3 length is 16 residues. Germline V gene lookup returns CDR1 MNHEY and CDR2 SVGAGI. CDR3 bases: TGTGCCAGCAGTTACGGGAAGCGGGGGGGCCGCGACGAGCAGTACTTC. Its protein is CASSYGKRGGRDEQYF.

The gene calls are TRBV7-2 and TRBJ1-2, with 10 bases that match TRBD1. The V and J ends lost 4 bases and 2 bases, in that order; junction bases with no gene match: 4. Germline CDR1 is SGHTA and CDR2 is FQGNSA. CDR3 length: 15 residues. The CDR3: CASSSDRGGNYGYTF. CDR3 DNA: TGTGCCAGCAGCTCGGACAGGGGGGGCAACTATGGCTACACCTTC.

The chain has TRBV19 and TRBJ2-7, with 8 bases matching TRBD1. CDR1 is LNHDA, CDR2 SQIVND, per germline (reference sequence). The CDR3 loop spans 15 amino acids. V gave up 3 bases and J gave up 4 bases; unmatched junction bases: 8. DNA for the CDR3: TGTGCCAGTAGTATTAGGACAGGGTTAACTTACGAGCAGTACTTC. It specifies CASSIRTGLTYEQYF. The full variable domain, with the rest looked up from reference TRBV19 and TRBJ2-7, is DGGITQSPKYLFRKEGQNVTLSCEQNLNHDAMYWYRQDPGQGLRLIYYSQIVNDFQKGDIAEGYSVSREKKESFPLTVTSAQKNPTAFYLCASSIRTGLTYEQYFGPGTRLTVT.

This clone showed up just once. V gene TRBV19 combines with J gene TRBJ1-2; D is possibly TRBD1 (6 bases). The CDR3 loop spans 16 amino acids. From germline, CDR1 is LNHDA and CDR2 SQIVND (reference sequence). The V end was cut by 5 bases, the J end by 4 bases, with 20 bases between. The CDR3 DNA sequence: TGTGCCAGTAGTTTTCCGAGGGCGGGGGGCGGCTATGGCTACACCTTC. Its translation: CASSFPRAGGGYGYTF.

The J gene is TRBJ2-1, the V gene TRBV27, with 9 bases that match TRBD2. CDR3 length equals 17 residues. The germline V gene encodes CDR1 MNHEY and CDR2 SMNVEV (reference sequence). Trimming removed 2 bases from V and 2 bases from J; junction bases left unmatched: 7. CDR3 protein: CASSLPQRGAPYNEQFF. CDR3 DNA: TGTGCCAGCAGTTTACCTCAGCGGGGGGCCCCCTACAATGAGCAGTTCTTC.

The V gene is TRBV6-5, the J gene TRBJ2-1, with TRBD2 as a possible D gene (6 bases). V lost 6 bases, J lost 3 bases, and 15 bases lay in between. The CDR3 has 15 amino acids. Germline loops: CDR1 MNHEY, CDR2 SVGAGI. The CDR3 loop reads CASSQWDSNYNEQFF. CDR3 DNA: TGTGCCAGCAGCCAATGGGACTCGAACTACAATGAGCAGTTCTTC.